The subject of this entry is one T cell receptor (beta chain). The antigen remains undetermined. This sample was included in a study of molecular identifiers for immune sequencing clone quantification. Making the bulk TCR libraries relied on previously described methods and listed TCR primers. TCRdb ran MiXCR on the PCR reads and lists one entry per CDR3 protein. Found here are around 460,000 distinct CDR3 sequences, 25% of them singletons; the top ten hold just over 0.75%. General observations from the study: The study found clones above 20 RNA copies held over 98% of effector molecules and under 1% in naive cells.

The specimen was naive CD8+ T cells from blood, with Jurkat cell RNA spiked in. The subset: FACS-sorted CD8+CD4-CCR7+CD45RA+ naive T cells. The TCR comes from a human donor in good health. Some libraries in this study had Jurkat cell RNA spiked in.

Here the CDR3 reads CARRHQGRYTF. CDR3 coding DNA: TGTGCCCGCCGCCACCAAGGTCGCTACACCTTC. This chain connects TRBV4-2 to TRBJ1-2; D not resolved. Germline V lookup: CDR1 LGHNA, CDR2 YNFKEQ. Trimming left V 11 bases short and J 9 bases short, with 16 bases between. There are 11 residues in the CDR3.